Listed here is a single T cell receptor (beta chain). The antigen is undetermined. The size of this beta chain means little, since it is a stray read in a library made for alpha chains. These data originate in a study of spatial heterogeneity in lung cancer. TCRdb reprocessed the 5' RACE reads via MiXCR and lists one record per CDR3 protein. The sample contains 7,300 or so distinct CDR3 sequences, around 14% of which appear only once. The V end lost 5 bases, the J end lost 2 bases, and 3 bases lay between the germline ends. This CDR3 contains 11 residues. The germline gives CDR1 MNHEY, CDR2 SMNVEV (reference sequence). Study-level points and caveats: Intratumoral expanded alpha and beta TCR counts were found to track tumor mutation counts.

Stated time point: sample taken at primary tumor resection. Samples were obtained from approximately 76 donors, all untreated early-stage non-small cell lung cancer patients. Sequencing of whole RNA from tumor, nontumor lung or frozen PBMC involved no sorting. The TCR sequence derives from a female donor with early-stage non-small cell lung cancer. Source: lung tumor tissue, taken at surgery. V and J are TRBV27 and TRBJ2-5; D is undetermined. The CDR3 region has the DNA TGTGCCAGCAGTGCTCAAGAGACCCAGTACTTC. It translates to CASSAQETQYF.